This is a list of T cell receptor beta chains from one sample in a study of cytomegalovirus exposure and HLA in healthy donors. Using immunoSEQ multiplex PCR, the repertoire was profiled, and TCRdb retains in-frame clones only, with some absent. The repertoire holds around 200,000 clones, with under 80% as singletons. Sequencing was done on a sample of PBMCs. The receptors were sampled from a man in his thirties or forties in good health and CMV-seropositive. CDR3s include the opening cysteine and the closing phenylalanine or tryptophan. The order of the fields is J gene, clone size, V gene, D gene, CDR3 DNA, CDR3 protein. D genes are given only for firm matches. The size entry is marked missing in some rows and otherwise reads once, few, many or a size class.

>TRBJ1-6|few|TRBV9|-
TGTGCCAGCTCCGCGGGGGCGGGATCACCCCTCCACTTT
CASSAGAGSPLHF
>TRBJ2-7|-|TRBV27|-
TGTGCCAGCAGTACCCGTGGGGGCTACGAGCAGTACTTC
CASSTRGGYEQYF
>TRBJ1-3|-|TRBV6-6|-
TGTGCCAGCAGACAGGAGTCCCCTGGAAACACCATATATTTT
CASRQESPGNTIYF
>TRBJ1-3|-|TRBV5-1|-
TGCGCCAGCAGCCCTGGGGGGGGGCTCGGAAACACCATATATTTT
CASSPGGGLGNTIYF
>TRBJ1-4|-|TRBV27|-
TGTGCCAGCAGTTTAAGTATCGACTTCGCCCGGGAAAAACTGTTTTTT
CASSLSIDFAREKLFF
>TRBJ2-5|-|TRBV6-4|-
TGTGCCAGCAGTCCCACTATGGGGGGTAAAGAGACCCAGTACTTC
CASSPTMGGKETQYF
>TRBJ2-5|-|TRBV29-1|TRBD1
TGCAGCGTTGAAGATCTTTACAGGGGCTCGGAGACCCAGTACTTC
CSVEDLYRGSETQYF
>TRBJ1-1|-|TRBV29-1|TRBD1
TGCAGCTTCCTTTGGGGACAGGGCAGGACTGAAGCTTTCTTT
CSFLWGQGRTEAFF
>TRBJ1-5|-|TRBV7-2|-
TGTGCCAGCAGCTTGGGAGACACTTACCAGCCCCAGCATTTT
CASSLGDTYQPQHF
>TRBJ2-5|once|TRBV4-2|-
TGTGCCAGCAGCCAAGACCGGCCAGGAGAGACCCAGTACTTC
CASSQDRPGETQYF
>TRBJ2-7|once|TRBV28|TRBD1
TGTGCCAGCAGGGTTCCGGGACAGGGGGCGGGCGAGCAGTACTTC
CASRVPGQGAGEQYF
>TRBJ2-2|-|TRBV30|TRBD1
TGTGCCTCCCCCCCGGGACAGGGTACCGGGGAGCTGTTTTTT
CASPPGQGTGELFF
>TRBJ1-2|few|TRBV2|TRBD1
TGTGCCAGCAGCGAGGGACAGGGGGCCGGCTATGGCTACACCTTC
CASSEGQGAGYGYTF
>TRBJ1-1|-|TRBV7-2|-
TGTGCCAGCAGCTTAAATAATGCAGGGTCGGGCACTGAAGCTTTCTTT
CASSLNNAGSGTEAFF
>TRBJ2-2|-|TRBV12-5|TRBD1
TGTGCTAGTGGGAAGACAGGGCCCGGGGAGCTGTTTTTT
CASGKTGPGELFF
>TRBJ1-5|few|TRBV28|-
TGTGCCAGCAGTCCACGCACAACCTTTCTCGTCCAGCCCCAGCATTTT
CASSPRTTFLVQPQHF
>TRBJ2-3|-|TRBV5-4|TRBD2
TGTGCCAGCAGCTTGGCCGGGGGGGATACGCAGTATTTT
CASSLAGGDTQYF
>TRBJ1-2|-|TRBV5-1|-
TGCGCCAGCAGCACCTCGCCCGGGGGAGGCTACACCTTC
CASSTSPGGGYTF
>TRBJ2-5|few|TRBV2|-
TGTGCCAGCAGGGAGGACTATCAAGAGACCCAGTACTTC
CASREDYQETQYF
>TRBJ2-5|-|TRBV5-4|-
TGTGCCAGCAGCGTTAATCCCGGGGAGACCCAGTACTTC
CASSVNPGETQYF
>TRBJ2-3|-|TRBV28|TRBD2
TGTGCCAGCAGGCAATCTAGCGGGAGGGTGTATTTT
CASRQSSGRVYF
>TRBJ1-3|-|TRBV30|-
TGTGCCTGGAGTGGGGCGGGGGGCGTTGGAAACACCATATATTTT
CAWSGAGGVGNTIYF
>TRBJ2-7|-|TRBV14|TRBD1
TGTGCCAGCAGCCATGCCTTCGGGACAGGGTCCTACGAGCAGTACTTC
CASSHAFGTGSYEQYF
>TRBJ2-7|-|TRBV28|-
TGTGCCAGCAGTTTAGACCAGCGGGCCCACGAGCAGTACTTC
CASSLDQRAHEQYF
>TRBJ2-5|-|TRBV10-3|TRBD1
TGTGCCATCAGTGGTCCGGGACAGCAAGAGACCCAGTACTTC
CAISGPGQQETQYF
>TRBJ2-7|-|TRBV19|TRBD2
TGTGCCAGTAGGCCCCGGGGGGTCTACGAGCAGTACTTC
CASRPRGVYEQYF